These 25 T cell receptor beta chains were sequenced from one sample in a study of T cells in Graves' hyperthyroidism and ophthalmopathy. TCR beta CDR3 regions were amplified from RNA. When the TCR CDR3 underwent first-round RT-PCR, the HTBI primer set was used. TCRdb analysed the multiplex PCR reads with MiXCR anew, one entry per CDR3 protein. The table shows roughly 700,000 distinct CDR3 sequences, with 17% occurring only once. What was sequenced was blood. The receptors stem from a man aged 45-65 years with Graves' hyperthyroidism.

The sample holds a few counts of this clonotype. J is TRBJ2-7 and V is TRBV12-3 or TRBV12-4, with D unclear. The CDR3 runs to 12 residues. V gave up 3 bases and J gave up 3 bases, with 6 bases separating them. The CDR3 DNA reads TGTGCCAGCAGTTTCTCAGACTACGAGCAGTACTTC. As protein: CASSFSDYEQYF.

This clonotype was picked up many times. J is TRBJ1-2 and V is TRBV12-3 or TRBV12-4; the D is unclear. V shed 6 bases and J shed 7 bases, with 12 bases lying between them. There are 12 residues in the CDR3. The CDR3 DNA reads as TGTGCCAGCAGCAATGACGGCGGTGGCTACACCTTC. It yields the protein CASSNDGGGYTF.

This clonotype was observed many times. J is TRBJ1-4 and V is TRBV30; D is ambiguous. V lost 5 bases to trimming and J lost 3 bases, with 13 bases between them. CDR1 and CDR2 (germline): GTSNPN, SVGIG (reference sequence). There are 14 residues in the CDR3. The CDR3 sequence: CAWGPAGANEKLFF. CDR3 nucleotide sequence: TGTGCCTGGGGGCCGGCCGGGGCTAATGAAAAACTGTTTTTT. The whole variable domain, remainder taken from reference TRBV30 and TRBJ1-4, is SQTIHQWPATLVQPVGSPLSLECTVEGTSNPNLYWYRQAAGRGLQLLFYSVGIGQISSEVPQNLSASRPQDRQFILSSKKLLLSDSGFYLCAWGPAGANEKLFFGSGTQLSVL.

At least ten counts were recorded for this clonotype. The gene calls are TRBV7-2 and TRBJ2-5; 9 nucleotides align to TRBD1. V was pared by 5 bases and J by 4 bases, with 5 bases of the junction left unmatched. From germline, CDR1 is SGHTA and CDR2 FQGNSA. CDR3 size: 14 residues. In nucleotides, the CDR3 is TGTGCCAGCAGCCCAGGGGACAGGGTAGAGACCCAGTACTTC. Translation gives CASSPGDRVETQYF.

The chain is built from TRBV14 and TRBJ2-4, with 10 bases fitting TRBD1. In germline, CDR1 is SGHDN, CDR2 FVKESK. The CDR3 contains 15 residues. The trim removed 4 bases at V and 14 bases at J, leaving 14 bases unmatched. Here the CDR3 DNA reads TGTGCCAGCAGCCCTTCAGGGACAGGGGTCCCTATTGAGTACTTC. It translates to CASSPSGTGVPIEYF. Filled out from reference TRBV14 and TRBJ2-4, the complete variable domain reads EAGVTQFPSHSVIEKGQTVTLRCDPISGHDNLYWYRRVMGKEIKFLLHFVKESKQDESGMPNNRFLAERTGGTYSTLKVQPAELEDSGVYFCASSPSGTGVPIEYFGAGTRLSVL.

There are many counts of this clonotype. The gene calls are TRBV6-1 and TRBJ1-3; tentative D call: TRBD1 (5 bases). This CDR3 comprises 17 residues. The germline V gene has CDR1 MNHNS and CDR2 SASEGT. Trimming shortened V by 7 bases and J by 4 bases, and 23 bases separated the two germline ends. This CDR3 is CASTRVGQDGAGNTIYF. Here the CDR3 DNA reads TGTGCCAGCACCCGAGTGGGGCAAGACGGCGCCGGAAACACCATATATTTT.

Comments on this clonotype: A much more abundant neighbour one base away suggests this may be a read error. The chain employs TRBV12-3 or TRBV12-4 and TRBJ1-1, with D hard to call. This CDR3 is built from 14 residues. The CDR3 region is CVSSQISGFTEAFF. The CDR3 DNA reads TGTGTCAGCAGCCAAATCTCGGGTTTCACTGAAGCTTTCTTT.

This clonotype was picked up many times. The chain carries TRBV14 and TRBJ2-5, with D uncertain. V gave up 1 base and J gave up 7 bases, with 4 bases separating them. This CDR3 has 11 residues. Germline V lookup: CDR1 SGHDN, CDR2 FVKESK. The chain's CDR3 is CASSQGGTQYF. Written as DNA, the CDR3 is TGTGCCAGCAGCCAAGGGGGGACCCAGTACTTC.

This clonotype was observed at least ten times. The chain has TRBV28 and TRBJ2-7, with 9 positions matching TRBD2. J lost 4 bases, V lost 3 bases, and 10 bases had no gene match. The CDR3 is made up of 16 amino acids. Germline CDR1 is MDHEN and CDR2 is SYDVKM. This CDR3 reads CASSFFSGRLKYEQYF. CDR3 nucleotides: TGTGCCAGCAGTTTTTTTAGCGGGAGATTGAAGTACGAGCAGTACTTC.

This clonotype has more than one count but fewer than ten. Relative to the germline gene, one junction end is altered; a read error may explain this. The rearrangement links TRBV4-1 to TRBJ1-2, with 7 bases that match TRBD1. This CDR3 spans 15 amino acids. Germline-derived CDR1 and CDR2 are MGHRA and YSYEKL. The CDR3 loop reads CASSQEGTAVYGYTF. The DNA for the CDR3 is TGCGCCAGCAGCCAAGAAGGGACAGCGGTCTATGGATACACCTTC.

The chain carries TRBV7-9 and TRBJ2-7; D not resolved. The germline V gene has CDR1 SEHNR and CDR2 FQNEAQ (reference sequence). Trimming took off 1 base at V and 3 bases at J, with 10 bases between the two ends. CDR3 length equals 14 residues. CDR3 amino acids: CASSLEQTGYEQYF. The CDR3 coding sequence is TGTGCCAGCAGCTTAGAACAAACGGGCTACGAGCAGTACTTC.

This clonotype was seen a single time. One base away lies a much larger clone, so this may be a sequencing read error. The V gene is TRBV6-5, the J gene TRBJ2-1; unclear D gene. There are 12 residues in the CDR3. V lost 5 bases and J 7 bases, leaving 9 bases between the germline ends. Germline-derived CDR1 and CDR2 are MNHEY and SVGAGI. The CDR3 sequence is CASSASGNEQFF. CDR3 sequence (DNA): TGTGCCAGCAGTGCCTCGGGTAATGAGCAGTTCTTC.

This clonotype has more than one count but fewer than ten. The J gene is TRBJ1-1, the V gene TRBV5-1; perhaps TRBD1 as D (5 bases). CDR1 is SGHRS, CDR2 YFSETQ, per germline. The CDR3 extends over 13 amino acids. Trimming removed 4 bases from V and 5 bases from J, with 12 bases in between. The DNA of the CDR3 is TGCGCCAGCAGCCCGGATGGGGGAACTGAAGCTTTCTTT. Protein: CASSPDGGTEAFF.

This chain joins TRBV10-2 and TRBJ2-7; D is unclear. The germline gives CDR1 WSHSY, CDR2 SAAADI. The CDR3 length is 15 residues. V lost 6 bases to trimming and J lost 0 bases, with 15 bases between them. As DNA, the CDR3 is TGCGCCAGCAGCGAGCCGGACGGCAGCTCCTACGAGCAGTACTTC. Amino acid sequence: CASSEPDGSSYEQYF.

This clonotype was recorded at least ten times. The chain joins TRBV6-1 to TRBJ1-2; possible D gene TRBD1, 5 bases. The CDR3 has 16 amino acids. Trimming took off 5 bases at V and 4 bases at J, with 20 bases between the two ends. CDR1 MNHNS and CDR2 SASEGT come from the germline V gene. The CDR3 loop reads CASSHYNPAGTYGYTF. For the CDR3, the DNA is TGTGCCAGCAGTCATTATAATCCTGCTGGGACCTATGGCTACACCTTC.

This clonotype was seen only a few times. This chain uses TRBV28 with TRBJ1-2; D unresolved. CDR1 MDHEN and CDR2 SYDVKM come from the germline V gene. CDR3 length equals 14 residues. V gave up 4 bases and J gave up 8 bases, with 17 bases separating them. The CDR3 nucleotides are TGTGCCAGCAGTTCCCACCCGACATGGACGGGCTACACCTTC. It encodes CASSSHPTWTGYTF.

This clonotype was counted ten times or more. The genes are TRBV27 and TRBJ1-2; 8 bases match TRBD1. J gave up 1 base and V 4 bases, and 14 bases lay outside the gene matches. The CDR3 spans 18 residues. CDR1 is MNHEY and CDR2 is SMNVEV in the germline V gene (reference sequence). The CDR3 nucleotides are TGTGCCAGCAGTTCAATATGGACAGGGCCCGCTTTTAACTATGGCTACACCTTC. This codes for CASSSIWTGPAFNYGYTF.

The CDR3 is CASSYNRRGLGGRAVETQYF. The CDR3 region has the DNA TGTGCCAGCAGTTACAACCGTCGCGGTCTCGGCGGGAGGGCCGTTGAGACCCAGTACTTC. This chain uses TRBV6-5 with TRBJ2-5, with TRBD2 matching over 9 bases. The J segment lost 5 bases and the V segment lost 2 bases, leaving 21 bases of the junction unmatched. There are 20 residues in the CDR3. Germline values: CDR1 MNHEY, CDR2 SVGAGI.

In this sample, this clonotype turned up many times. A read error may produce the germline difference seen at one junction end. The chain carries TRBV3-1 and TRBJ2-5; D is possibly TRBD1 or TRBD2 (5 bases each). The CDR3 contains 13 residues. Germline V gene lookup returns CDR1 LGHDT and CDR2 YNNKEL (reference sequence). The CDR3 reads CASSLNSPGTTNF. In nucleotides, the CDR3 is TGTGCCAGCAGCCTGAACTCACCCGGGACGACCAACTTC.

In this sample, this clonotype turned up many times. The chain combines TRBV7-2 with TRBJ1-1; no firm D call. The CDR3 spans 15 residues. V lost 4 bases, J lost 1 base, and 13 bases lay in between. Germline values: CDR1 SGHTA, CDR2 FQGNSA. The CDR3 is CASSSHGSENTEAFF. The CDR3 nucleotides read TGTGCCAGCAGCTCCCACGGATCCGAGAACACTGAAGCTTTCTTT.

This clonotype was counted at least ten times. The chain employs TRBV28 and TRBJ1-5; 10 bases fit TRBD1. The CDR3 contains 15 residues. Looked up from germline, CDR1 is MDHEN and CDR2 is SYDVKM. J lost 3 bases, V lost 6 bases, and 5 bases had no gene match. The CDR3: CASSSGTGDNQPQHF. The CDR3 DNA follows: TGTGCCAGCAGCTCCGGGACAGGGGACAATCAGCCCCAGCATTTT.

The J gene is TRBJ2-1, the V gene TRBV3-1; D gene unclear. CDR3 length: 15 amino acids. CDR1 LGHDT and CDR2 YNNKEL come from the germline V gene (reference sequence). The V end was cut by 0 bases, the J end by 8 bases, with 14 bases between. In nucleotides, the CDR3 is TGTGCCAGCAGCCAAGATGGACGGCGCGAGGATGAGCAGTTCTTC. Translated: CASSQDGRREDEQFF.

V gene TRBV6-1 combines with J gene TRBJ1-5, with D hard to call. The length of the CDR3 is 15 residues. Per germline, CDR1 MNHNS and CDR2 SASEGT. The V end lost 6 bases, the J end lost 3 bases, and 15 bases lay between the germline ends. The CDR3 DNA reads as TGTGCCAGCAGCTTCGACCGTTCCCACAATCAGCCCCAGCATTTT. Encoded protein: CASSFDRSHNQPQHF.

This clonotype was recorded many times. This chain connects TRBV25-1 to TRBJ2-3; 7 bases fit TRBD2. Germline values: CDR1 MGHDK, CDR2 SYGVNS. This CDR3 contains 15 residues. V shed 5 bases, J shed 2 bases, and the junction held 7 bases outside the gene matches. The DNA of the CDR3 is TGTGCCAGCAGTCTTCTAGCGGCCCTCACAGATACGCAGTATTTT. Residues: CASSLLAALTDTQYF.

This clonotype was observed many times. DNA for the CDR3: TGTGCCAGTAGTACGACAGGGTGGAAGACCCAGTACTTC. Translation: CASSTTGWKTQYF. V is TRBV19 and J is TRBJ2-5, with 7 bases fitting TRBD1. The V gene's germline CDR1 is LNHDA and CDR2 SQIVND (reference sequence). CDR3 length: 13 residues. Trimming at V came to 4 bases and at J to 6 bases, leaving 5 bases not matched to a gene.